This T cell receptor beta chain emerged from a study of blood T cell repertoires in COVID-19. Study summary: There were acute and convalescent COVID-19 samples, and they came from the United States, Italy and Spain. T cells, B-cell-depleted T cells, or PBMCs supplied cDNA or gDNA.

Methods used by the authors: Amplifying reference gene primers gave estimates of nucleated cell counts. Using immunoSEQ multiplex PCR, the repertoire was profiled, and TCRdb retains in-frame clones only, with some absent. V and J calls and clone size come straight from that table; D and trimming were deduced from the DNA. Among over 120,000 clones listed, 80% to 90% were seen once. This TCR came from a human donor with acute or convalescent COVID-19. The donor label of this sample is uncertain. The sample taken for sequencing was peripheral blood.

DNA for the CDR3: TGTGCCTGGAGTGTGGACAGCGGTCGGAACATTCAGTACTTC. Translation gives CAWSVDSGRNIQYF. V usage is TRBV30 and J usage is TRBJ2-4; maybe TRBD1 (6 bases). Germline loops: CDR1 GTSNPN, CDR2 SVGIG (reference sequence). The CDR3 has 14 residues. The V gene lost 0 bases and the J gene lost 7 bases, with 13 bases spanning the gap.